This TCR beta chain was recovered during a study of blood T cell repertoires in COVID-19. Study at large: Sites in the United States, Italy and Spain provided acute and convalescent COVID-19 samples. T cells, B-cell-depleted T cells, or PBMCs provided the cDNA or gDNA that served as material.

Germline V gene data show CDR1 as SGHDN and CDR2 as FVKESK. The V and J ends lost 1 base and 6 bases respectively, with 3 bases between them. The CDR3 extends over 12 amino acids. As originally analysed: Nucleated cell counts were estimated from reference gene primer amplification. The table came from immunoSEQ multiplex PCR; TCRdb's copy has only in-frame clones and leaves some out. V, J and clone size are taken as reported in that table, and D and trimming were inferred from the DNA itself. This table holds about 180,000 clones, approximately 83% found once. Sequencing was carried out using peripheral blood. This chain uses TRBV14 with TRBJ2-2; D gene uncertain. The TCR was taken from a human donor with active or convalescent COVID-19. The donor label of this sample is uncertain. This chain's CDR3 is CASSQGPGELFF. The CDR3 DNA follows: TGTGCCAGCAGCCAAGGGCCCGGGGAGCTGTTTTTT.